This TCR beta chain came from a study of human T cells and chemical hapten exposure. The V and J ends lost 5 bases and 4 bases, in that order; junction bases with no gene match: 7. The CDR3 length is 15 residues. Germline CDR1 and CDR2: SGHTA and FQGNSA. In this sample, this clonotype turned up many times. Time point defined: patch test 2, 6 weeks after DPC sensitization. The sample's treatment: therapeutic diphenylcyclopropenone sensitization with weekly scalp DPC. As processed by the authors: A typical sample had roughly 96,000 TCRs, with roughly 23,224 to 690,600 overall. TCRdb re-called the RACE reads with MiXCR, one entry per CDR3 protein. The V and J calls here are based on TCRdb, not the publication. The repertoire holds 85,000 or so distinct CDR3 sequences, roughly 11% seen once, with about 1.6% in the top ten.

This clonotype was obtained from a man between 18 and 35 years old with alopecia areata. Some clones in this sample may be carry-over from other donors' samples. This chain joins TRBV7-2 and TRBJ1-4, with 7 bases aligning to TRBD1. The sequencing here drew on whole blood, taken in connection with sensitization to the hapten diphenylcyclopropenone (DPC). The CDR3 loop reads CASSGRQGINEKLFF. The CDR3 bases are TGTGCCAGCAGCGGACGACAGGGCATTAATGAAAAACTGTTTTTT. Combining the CDR3 with reference TRBV7-2 and TRBJ1-4 gives the whole variable domain GAGVSQSPSNKVTEKGKDVELRCDPISGHTALYWYRQSLGQGLEFLIYFQGNSAPDKSGLPSDRFSAERTGGSVSTLTIQRTQQEDSAVYLCASSGRQGINEKLFFGSGTQLSVL.